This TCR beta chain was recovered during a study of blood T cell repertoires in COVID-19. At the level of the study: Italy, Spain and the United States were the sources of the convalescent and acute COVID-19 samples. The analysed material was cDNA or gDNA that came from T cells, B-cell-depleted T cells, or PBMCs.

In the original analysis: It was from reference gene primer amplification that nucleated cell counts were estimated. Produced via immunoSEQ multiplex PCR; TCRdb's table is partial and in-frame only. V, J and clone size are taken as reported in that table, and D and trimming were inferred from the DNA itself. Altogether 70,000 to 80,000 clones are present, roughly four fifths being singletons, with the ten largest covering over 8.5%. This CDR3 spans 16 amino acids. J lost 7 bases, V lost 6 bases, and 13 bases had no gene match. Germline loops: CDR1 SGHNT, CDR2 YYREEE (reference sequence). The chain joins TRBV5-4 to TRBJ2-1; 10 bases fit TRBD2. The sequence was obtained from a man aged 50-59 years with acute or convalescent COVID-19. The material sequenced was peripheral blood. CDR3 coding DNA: TGTGCCAGCACCACGGGAGGGCTAGCGGGGGTAAATGAGCAGTTCTTC. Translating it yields CASTTGGLAGVNEQFF.